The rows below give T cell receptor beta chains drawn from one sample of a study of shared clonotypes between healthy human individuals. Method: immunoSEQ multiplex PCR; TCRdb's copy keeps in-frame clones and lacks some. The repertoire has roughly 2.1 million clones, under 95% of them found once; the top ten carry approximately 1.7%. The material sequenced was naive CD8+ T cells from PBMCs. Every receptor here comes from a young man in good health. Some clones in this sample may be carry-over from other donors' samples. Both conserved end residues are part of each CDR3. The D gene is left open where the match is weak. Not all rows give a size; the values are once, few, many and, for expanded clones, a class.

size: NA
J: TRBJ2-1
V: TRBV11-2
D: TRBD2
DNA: TGTGCCAGCAGCTTAGATGGGAGGCTAGCGGGGATGCACTACAATGAGCAGTTCTTC
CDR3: CASSLDGRLAGMHYNEQFF

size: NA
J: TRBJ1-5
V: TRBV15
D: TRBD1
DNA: TGTGCCACCAGCAGAGGACAGGGACGGCAGCCCCAGCATTTT
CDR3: CATSRGQGRQPQHF

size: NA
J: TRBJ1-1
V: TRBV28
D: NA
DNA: TGTGCCAGCAGCACGACAGGTTTTGAAGCTTTCTTT
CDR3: CASSTTGFEAFF

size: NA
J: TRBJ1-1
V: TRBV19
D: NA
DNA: TGTGCCAGTAGTTTCGGAACGGGGGGCACTGAAGCTTTCTTT
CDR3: CASSFGTGGTEAFF

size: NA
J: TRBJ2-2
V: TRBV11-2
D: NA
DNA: TGTGCCAGCAGCTTCAGGGGCCCGCAGGGCACCGGGGAGCTGTTTTTT
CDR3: CASSFRGPQGTGELFF

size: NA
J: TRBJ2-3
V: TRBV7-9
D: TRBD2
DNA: TGTGCCAGCAGGCTATTGGTGGCGGGAGAGGGCACAGATACGCAGTATTTT
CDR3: CASRLLVAGEGTDTQYF

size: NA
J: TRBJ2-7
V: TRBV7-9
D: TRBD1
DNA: TGTGCCAGCAGCACGGGACAGAGCTACGAGCAGTACTTC
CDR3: CASSTGQSYEQYF

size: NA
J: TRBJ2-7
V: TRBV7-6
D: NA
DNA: TGTGCCAGCAGCTACGACCTACCATTCAGCGGAAGCTCCTACGAGCAGTACTTC
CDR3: CASSYDLPFSGSSYEQYF

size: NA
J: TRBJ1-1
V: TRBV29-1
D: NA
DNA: TGCAGCGTTGAAGTAAGAGGATCAGGGGCTTTCTTT
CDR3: CSVEVRGSGAFF

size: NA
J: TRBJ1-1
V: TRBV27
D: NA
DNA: TGTGCCAGCAGTTTGAGAGGGTTGAACACTGAAGCTTTCTTT
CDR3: CASSLRGLNTEAFF

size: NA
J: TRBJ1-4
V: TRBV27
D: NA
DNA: TGTGCCAGCAGAACGAAGGAACAGGGCCCCCATGAAAAACTGTTTTTT
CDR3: CASRTKEQGPHEKLFF

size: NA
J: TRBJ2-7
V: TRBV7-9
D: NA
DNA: TGTGCCAGCAGCCGGGACCCCGCCTACGAGCAGTACTTC
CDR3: CASSRDPAYEQYF

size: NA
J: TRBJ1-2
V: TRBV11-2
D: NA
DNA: TGTGCCAGCAGCTTCGAGGGGGGCTATGGCTACACCTTC
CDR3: CASSFEGGYGYTF

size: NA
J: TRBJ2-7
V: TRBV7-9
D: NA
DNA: TGTGCCAGCAGCTTAGTGGGTGAATCCTACGAGCAGTACTTC
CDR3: CASSLVGESYEQYF

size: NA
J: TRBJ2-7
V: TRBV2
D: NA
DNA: TGTGCCAGCAGTGAAGGGGAGCTTACGAGCTCCTACGAGCAGTACTTC
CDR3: CASSEGELTSSYEQYF

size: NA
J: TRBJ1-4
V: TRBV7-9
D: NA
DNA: TGTGCCAGCAGCTCCACGGACAGCCCTAATGAAAAACTGTTTTTT
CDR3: CASSSTDSPNEKLFF

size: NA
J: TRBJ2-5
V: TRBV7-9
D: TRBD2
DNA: TGTGCCAGCAGCCCAGGGACTAGCGGGATAGAGGAGGAGACCCAGTACTTC
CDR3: CASSPGTSGIEEETQYF

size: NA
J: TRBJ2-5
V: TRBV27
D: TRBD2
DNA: TGTGCCAGCAGTATAACTAGCGGGGACTACCAAGAGACCCAGTACTTC
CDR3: CASSITSGDYQETQYF

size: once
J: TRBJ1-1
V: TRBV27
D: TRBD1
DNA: TGTGCCACCAGACAGGGGGGGACTGAAGCTTTCTTT
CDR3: CATRQGGTEAFF

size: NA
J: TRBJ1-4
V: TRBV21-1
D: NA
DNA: TGTGCCTCCCAACCAGGGACAGGGCGTAATGAAAAACTGTTTTTT
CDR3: CASQPGTGRNEKLFF

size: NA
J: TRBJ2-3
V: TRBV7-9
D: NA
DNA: TGTGCCAGCAGCTCCCAGGTTGTGGCTCGGCGGGATACGCAGTATTTT
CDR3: CASSSQVVARRDTQYF

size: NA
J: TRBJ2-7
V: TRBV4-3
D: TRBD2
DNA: TGCGCCAGCAGCCCGGCGGTAGCGGGAGGCTCGAGGGAGCAGTACTTC
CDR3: CASSPAVAGGSREQYF

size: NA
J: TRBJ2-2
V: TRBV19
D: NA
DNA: TGTGCCAGTTTGCAGTTCGGGGGGAACACCGGGGAGCTGTTTTTT
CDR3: CASLQFGGNTGELFF

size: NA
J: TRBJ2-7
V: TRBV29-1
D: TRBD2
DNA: TGCAGCGCCGGGACTAGCGGGACCTCCCACGAGCAGTACTTC
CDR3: CSAGTSGTSHEQYF

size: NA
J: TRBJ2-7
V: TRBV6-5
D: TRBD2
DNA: TGTGCCAGCAGTTACTCGGCTAGCGGGAGGTATAACGAGCAGTACTTC
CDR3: CASSYSASGRYNEQYF

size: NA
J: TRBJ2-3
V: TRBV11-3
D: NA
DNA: TGTGCCAGCAGCAACACCGGGACCTCAACAGATACGCAGTATTTT
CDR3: CASSNTGTSTDTQYF

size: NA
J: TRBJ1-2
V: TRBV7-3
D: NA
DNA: TGTGCCAGCAGCTTAGGGCCGGCTGTAGAGAACTATGGCTACACCTTC
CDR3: CASSLGPAVENYGYTF

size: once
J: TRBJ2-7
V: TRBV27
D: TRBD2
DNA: TGTGCCAGCAGTTTTACCGGGACTAGCGGGAGGTTGAGGGAGCAGTACTTC
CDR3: CASSFTGTSGRLREQYF

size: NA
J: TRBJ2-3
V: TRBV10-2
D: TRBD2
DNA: TGCGCCAGCAGGGCTAGCGGAAGCACAGATACGCAGTATTTT
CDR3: CASRASGSTDTQYF

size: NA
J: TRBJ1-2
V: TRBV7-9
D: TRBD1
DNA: TGTGCCAGCAGCGCCGGGACAGAACATAACTATGGCTACACCTTC
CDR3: CASSAGTEHNYGYTF

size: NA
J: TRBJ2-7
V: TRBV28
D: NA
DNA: TGTGCCAGCAGTTCCTGGGTCTCAAAAAACTACGAGCAGTACTTC
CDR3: CASSSWVSKNYEQYF

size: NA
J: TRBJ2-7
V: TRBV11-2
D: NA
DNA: TGTGCCAGCAGCCCGGGCCGTTCCTCATACTACGAGCAGTACTTC
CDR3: CASSPGRSSYYEQYF

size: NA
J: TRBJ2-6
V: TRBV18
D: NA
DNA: TGTGCCAGCTCACCAGACAGGGACTTCTCTGGGGCCAACGTCCTGACTTTC
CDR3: CASSPDRDFSGANVLTF

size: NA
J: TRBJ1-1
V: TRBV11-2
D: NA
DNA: TGTGCCAGCAGTTCTGGGACATCTGAAGCTTTCTTT
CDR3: CASSSGTSEAFF

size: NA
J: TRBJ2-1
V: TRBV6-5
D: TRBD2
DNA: TGTGCCAGCAGCCCTCTAGCGGGAGGTGGAAATGAGCAGTTCTTC
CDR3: CASSPLAGGGNEQFF

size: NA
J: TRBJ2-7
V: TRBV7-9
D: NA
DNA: TGTGCCAGCTTGACCGGGACTCATCCCTACGAGCAGTACTTC
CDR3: CASLTGTHPYEQYF

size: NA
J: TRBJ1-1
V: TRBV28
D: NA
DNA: TGTGCCAGCAGTAGCACTGAAGCTTTCTTT
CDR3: CASSSTEAFF

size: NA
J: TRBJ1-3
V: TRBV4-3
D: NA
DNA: TGCGCCAGCAGCCACCTTGGACGGGGAATATCTGGAAACACCATATATTTT
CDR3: CASSHLGRGISGNTIYF

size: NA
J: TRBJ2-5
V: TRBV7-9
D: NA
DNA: TGTGCCAGCAACCTCCCCAGATACAACCAAGAGACCCAGTACTTC
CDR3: CASNLPRYNQETQYF

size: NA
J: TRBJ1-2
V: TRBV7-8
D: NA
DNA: TGTGCCAGCAGCAGTCAGGCCGGCTATGGCTACACCTTC
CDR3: CASSSQAGYGYTF

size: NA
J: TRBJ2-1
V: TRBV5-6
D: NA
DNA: TGTGCCAGCATGGTGGGGGGCAATGAGCAGTTCTTC
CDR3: CASMVGGNEQFF

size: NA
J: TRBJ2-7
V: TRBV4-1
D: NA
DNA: TGCGCCAGCAGCCAAGGGACTAACCCTTCCTACGAGCAGTACTTC
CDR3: CASSQGTNPSYEQYF

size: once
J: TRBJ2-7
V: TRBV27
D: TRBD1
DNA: TGTGCCAGCAGTTCTAAGCGTATCGTGGGACAGGGACAACTCGAGCAGTACTTC
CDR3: CASSSKRIVGQGQLEQYF

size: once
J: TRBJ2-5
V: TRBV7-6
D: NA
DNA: TGTGCCAGCAGCTTAGGGAACAGGTATCCCTGGGAGACCCAGTACTTC
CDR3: CASSLGNRYPWETQYF

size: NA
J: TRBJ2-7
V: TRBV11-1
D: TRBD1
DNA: TGTGCCAGCAGTCCCTATACCGGGACAGCGAACTCCTACGAGCAGTACTTC
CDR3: CASSPYTGTANSYEQYF